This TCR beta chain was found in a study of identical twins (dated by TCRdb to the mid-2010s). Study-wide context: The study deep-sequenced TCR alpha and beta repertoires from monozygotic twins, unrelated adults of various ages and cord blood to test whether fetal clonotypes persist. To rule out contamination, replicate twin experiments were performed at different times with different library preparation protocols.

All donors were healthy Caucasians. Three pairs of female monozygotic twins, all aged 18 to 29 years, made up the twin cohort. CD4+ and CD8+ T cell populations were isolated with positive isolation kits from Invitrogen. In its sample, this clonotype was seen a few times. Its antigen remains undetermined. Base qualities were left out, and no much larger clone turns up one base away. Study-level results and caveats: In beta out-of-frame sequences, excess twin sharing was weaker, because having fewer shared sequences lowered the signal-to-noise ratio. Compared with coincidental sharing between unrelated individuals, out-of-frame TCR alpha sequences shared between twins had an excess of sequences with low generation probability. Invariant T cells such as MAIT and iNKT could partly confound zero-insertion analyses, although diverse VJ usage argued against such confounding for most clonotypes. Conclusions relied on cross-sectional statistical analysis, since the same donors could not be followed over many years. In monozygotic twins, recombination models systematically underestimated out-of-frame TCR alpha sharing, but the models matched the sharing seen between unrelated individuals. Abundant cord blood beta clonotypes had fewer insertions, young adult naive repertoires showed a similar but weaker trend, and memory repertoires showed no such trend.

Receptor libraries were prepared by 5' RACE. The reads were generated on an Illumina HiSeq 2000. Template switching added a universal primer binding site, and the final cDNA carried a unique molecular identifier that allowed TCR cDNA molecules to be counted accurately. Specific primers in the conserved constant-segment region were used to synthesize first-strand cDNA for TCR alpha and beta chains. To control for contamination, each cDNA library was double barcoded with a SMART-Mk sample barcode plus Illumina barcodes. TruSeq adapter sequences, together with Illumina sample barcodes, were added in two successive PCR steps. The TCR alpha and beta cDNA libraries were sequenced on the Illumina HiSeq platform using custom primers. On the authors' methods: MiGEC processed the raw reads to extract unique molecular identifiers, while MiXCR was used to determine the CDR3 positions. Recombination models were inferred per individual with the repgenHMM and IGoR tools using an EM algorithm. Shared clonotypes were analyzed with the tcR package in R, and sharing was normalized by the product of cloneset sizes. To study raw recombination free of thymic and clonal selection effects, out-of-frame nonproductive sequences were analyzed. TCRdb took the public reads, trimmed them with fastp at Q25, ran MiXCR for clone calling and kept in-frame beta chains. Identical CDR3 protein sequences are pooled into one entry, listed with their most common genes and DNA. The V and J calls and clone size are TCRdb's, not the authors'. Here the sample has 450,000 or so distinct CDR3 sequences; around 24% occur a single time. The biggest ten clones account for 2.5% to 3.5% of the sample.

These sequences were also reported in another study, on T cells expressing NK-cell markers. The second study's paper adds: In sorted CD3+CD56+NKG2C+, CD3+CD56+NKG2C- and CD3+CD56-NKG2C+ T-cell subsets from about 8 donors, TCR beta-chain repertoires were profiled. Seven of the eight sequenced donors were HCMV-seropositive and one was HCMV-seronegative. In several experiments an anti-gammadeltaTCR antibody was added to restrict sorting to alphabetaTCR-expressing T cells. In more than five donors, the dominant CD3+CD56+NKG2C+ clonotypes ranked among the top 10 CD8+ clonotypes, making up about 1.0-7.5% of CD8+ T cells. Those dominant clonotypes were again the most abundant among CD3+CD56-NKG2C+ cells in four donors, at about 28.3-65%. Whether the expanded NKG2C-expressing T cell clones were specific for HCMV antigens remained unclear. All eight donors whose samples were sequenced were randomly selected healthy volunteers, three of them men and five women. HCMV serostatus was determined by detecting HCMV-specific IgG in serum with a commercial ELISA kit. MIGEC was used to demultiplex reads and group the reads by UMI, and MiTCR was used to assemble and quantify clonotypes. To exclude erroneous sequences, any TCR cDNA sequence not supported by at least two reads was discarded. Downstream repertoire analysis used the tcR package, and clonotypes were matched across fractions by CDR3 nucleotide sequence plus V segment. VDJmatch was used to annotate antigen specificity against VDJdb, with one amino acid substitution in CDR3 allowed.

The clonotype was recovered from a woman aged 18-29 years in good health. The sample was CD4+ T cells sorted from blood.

The nucleotide sequence reads as follows: TGCGCCAGCAGCCTATTCCTGAGACTAGCGGGAGTCGCCCAGTACTTC. Translated, it reads CASSLFLRLAGVAQYF. The chain was built from TRBV5-1 and TRBJ2-7; the central 12 bases match TRBD2. Clipping removes 4 bases from V and 10 bases from J, with 15 as the unmatched junction base count. CDR1 and CDR2, looked up from the germline V gene, are SGHRS and YFSETQ. Including cysteine and phenylalanine, the CDR3 has 16 amino acids. Only CDR3 DNA remains: 48 bases, in frame from the first base.